A selection of T cell receptor beta chains follows, all from one sample in a study of T cell responses to AZD1222 COVID-19 vaccine. Method: immunoSEQ multiplex PCR; TCRdb's copy keeps in-frame clones and lacks some. The sample lists fewer than 200,000 clones, about 91% occurring once. The specimen was peripheral blood, collected on day 0 of MenACWY control vaccination. Receptors were obtained from an adult in good health. Each CDR3 is given without its conserved first and last residue.

v_call	j_call	cdr3_aa
TRBV9	TRBJ2-7	ASSDGTSYEQY
TRBV15	TRBJ2-6	ATSRDTNVLT
TRBV9	TRBJ2-7	ASSVGGQINEQY
TRBV9	TRBJ1-3	ASSDWGLSGNTIY
TRBV27	TRBJ2-7	ASTPFGYGGEQY
TRBV30	TRBJ1-2	AWGTGANYGYT
TRBV9	TRBJ2-3	ASSSLLAGGTDTQY
TRBV5-6	TRBJ2-1	ASSWPGRTTNEQF
TRBV15	TRBJ2-6	ATSRDIPLLT
TRBV10-3	TRBJ1-1	AIKGLGNTEAF
TRBV9	TRBJ2-1	ASSVGAGSYNEQF
TRBV28	TRBJ2-3	ASSQASVTDTQY
TRBV5-1	TRBJ2-7	ASGGGSAYEQY
TRBV10-3	TRBJ1-1	AIRTGSYTEAF
TRBV3-1/TRBV3-2	TRBJ2-1	ASSRLAGVINEQF
TRBV19	TRBJ1-2	ASSSQGRDYGYT
TRBV7-9	TRBJ2-3	ASSPGPPYTQY
TRBV28	TRBJ2-7	ASLRQGSYEQY
TRBV24-1	TRBJ2-1	ATSDRGPDEQF
TRBV27	TRBJ2-7	ASSLFPFGSASYEQY
TRBV10-3	TRBJ2-7	ATGHQSYEQY
TRBV14	TRBJ1-3	ASSQEGRAYGNTIY
TRBV5-1	TRBJ1-5	ASSVTGGNQPQH